This TCR beta chain was captured in a study of a mutant IDH1 vaccine in newly diagnosed glioma. The sample's time point: baseline, week 1 (first vaccination visit). The treatment was: pre-vaccination baseline after standard-of-care therapy. Germline-derived CDR1 and CDR2 are LNHDA and SQIVND (reference sequence). The CDR3 loop spans 13 amino acids. Concerning this clone: Sequence at one end of the junction differs from germline and may be a read error.

Profiled with immunoSEQ multiplex PCR; TCRdb holds only in-frame clones, not every one. The sample lists 60,000 to 85,000 clones, approximately 85% seen once, with more than 6.5% in the top ten. Sequenced material: PBMCs, taken from a glioma patient treated with radiotherapy, temozolomide or both. This rearrangement joins TRBV19 to TRBJ2-7; possibly TRBD2 for D (5 bases). The receptor was isolated from a man between 50 and 59 years old with glioma. In DNA, the CDR3 is TGTGCCAGTAGTATTCCGGGGTCCCTGGAAGCGCACTTC. Translating it yields CASSIPGSLEAHF.